The 8 T cell receptor beta chains reported below all come from one sample, sequenced in a study of cytotoxic CD8 clonotypes in ibrutinib-treated CLL. Data came from immunoSEQ multiplex PCR; TCRdb stores just in-frame clones and leaves some out. The sample gives 300,000 to 400,000 clones, roughly two thirds of which show up once; around 6.6% is in the top ten. Specimen: PBMCs, collected after 36 months of ibrutinib treatment. The receptors here all came from a human donor with chronic lymphocytic leukemia.

The V gene is TRBV5-1, the J gene TRBJ2-2; D is perhaps TRBD2 (5 bases). Trimming removed 0 bases at V and 6 bases at J, with 15 bases between. Germline CDR1 and CDR2: SGHRS and YFSETQ. The CDR3 contains 16 residues. CDR3 bases: TGCGCCAGCAGCTTGGATCCCACTAGTATTCCCGGGGAGCTGTTTTTT. Its protein is CASSLDPTSIPGELFF.

The chain carries TRBV28 and TRBJ2-7, with D perhaps TRBD1 (6 bases). V dropped 6 bases and J dropped 1 base, with 16 bases sitting between them. CDR3 size: 15 residues. CDR1 MDHEN and CDR2 SYDVKM come from the germline V gene. The CDR3 bases are TGTGCCAGCAGGCCGAGGGGGACCAAGTCCTACGAGCAGTACTTC. Translation gives CASRPRGTKSYEQYF.

The rearrangement uses TRBV28 and TRBJ2-1; D is possibly TRBD2 (6 bases). CDR1 is MDHEN and CDR2 is SYDVKM in the germline V gene. The CDR3 runs 16 residues. V was shortened by 4 bases and J by 3 bases, with 16 bases between the two germline ends. The CDR3 DNA reads TGTGCCAGCAGTTCCCCGCGGGACGACCACTACAATGAGCAGTTCTTC. Translation: CASSSPRDDHYNEQFF.

The chain joins TRBV9 to TRBJ1-2; D remains ambiguous. The CDR3 is made up of 16 amino acids. CDR1 and CDR2 from the germline V gene are SGDLS and YYNGEE. V lost 0 bases, J lost 2 bases, and 14 bases lay in between. DNA for the CDR3: TGTGCCAGCAGCGTAGACATCTCCCACGGAAACTATGGCTACACCTTC. This codes for CASSVDISHGNYGYTF. The variable domain in full, with the rest retrieved from reference TRBV9 and TRBJ1-2, is DSGVTQTPKHLITATGQRVTLRCSPRSGDLSVYWYQQSLDQGLQFLIQYYNGEERAKGNILERFSAQQFPDLHSELNLSSLELGDSALYFCASSVDISHGNYGYTFGSGTRLTVV.

This clone has a count of ten or more. The rearrangement uses TRBV7-2 and TRBJ2-5; 8 nucleotides agree with TRBD1. Germline CDR1 is SGHTA and CDR2 is FQGNSA. The ends lost 5 bases at V and 12 bases at J; junction bases unmatched: 5. The CDR3 contains 11 residues. The DNA for the CDR3 is TGTGCCAGCAGCGCCGACAGGGGAAAGTACTTC. Its translation is CASSADRGKYF.

The chain employs TRBV29-1 and TRBJ2-1, with 9 bases fitting TRBD2. Germline V gene sequence: CDR1 SQVTM, CDR2 ANQGSEA. Losses at the gene ends were 5 bases for V and 0 bases for J; bases not matched to a gene: 11. This CDR3 contains 17 residues. The CDR3 nucleotides read TGCAGCGTTAAGGGGCTAGCGGGGCGAATCTCCTACAATGAGCAGTTCTTC. Its translation is CSVKGLAGRISYNEQFF.

The V gene is TRBV5-1, the J gene TRBJ2-1, with 9 bases lining up with TRBD1. This CDR3 is 15 amino acids long. V trimming: 3 bases; J trimming: 3 bases; junction bases outside the gene matches: 4. Germline V gene lookup returns CDR1 SGHRS and CDR2 YFSETQ. The CDR3 protein is CASSWPGQGYNEQFF. The CDR3 DNA sequence: TGCGCCAGCAGCTGGCCGGGACAGGGCTACAATGAGCAGTTCTTC.

CDR3 protein: CASSTHSGASTDTQYF. CDR3 in DNA: TGTGCCAGCAGCACTCATAGCGGAGCTAGCACAGATACGCAGTATTTT. This chain uses TRBV7-6 with TRBJ2-3, with D perhaps matching TRBD2 (6 bases). The CDR3 is 16 residues long. From germline, CDR1 is SGHVS and CDR2 FNYEAQ. With 5 bases removed from V and 0 bases from J, the gap between germline ends came to 15 bases.